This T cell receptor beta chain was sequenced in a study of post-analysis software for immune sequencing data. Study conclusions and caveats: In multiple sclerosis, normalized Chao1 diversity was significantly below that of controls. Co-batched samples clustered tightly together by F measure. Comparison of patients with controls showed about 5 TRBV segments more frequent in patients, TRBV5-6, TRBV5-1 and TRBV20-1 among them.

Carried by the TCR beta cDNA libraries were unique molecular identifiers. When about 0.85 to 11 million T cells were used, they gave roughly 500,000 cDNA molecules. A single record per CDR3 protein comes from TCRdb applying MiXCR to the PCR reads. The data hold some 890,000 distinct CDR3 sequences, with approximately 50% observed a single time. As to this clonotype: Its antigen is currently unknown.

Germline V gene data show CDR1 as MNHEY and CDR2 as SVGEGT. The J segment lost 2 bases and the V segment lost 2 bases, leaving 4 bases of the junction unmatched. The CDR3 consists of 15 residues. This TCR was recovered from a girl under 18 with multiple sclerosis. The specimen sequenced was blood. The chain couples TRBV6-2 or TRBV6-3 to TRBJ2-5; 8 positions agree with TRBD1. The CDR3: CASSYRTGLQETQYF. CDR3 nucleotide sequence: TGTGCCAGCAGTTACAGGACAGGGCTACAAGAGACCCAGTACTTC.